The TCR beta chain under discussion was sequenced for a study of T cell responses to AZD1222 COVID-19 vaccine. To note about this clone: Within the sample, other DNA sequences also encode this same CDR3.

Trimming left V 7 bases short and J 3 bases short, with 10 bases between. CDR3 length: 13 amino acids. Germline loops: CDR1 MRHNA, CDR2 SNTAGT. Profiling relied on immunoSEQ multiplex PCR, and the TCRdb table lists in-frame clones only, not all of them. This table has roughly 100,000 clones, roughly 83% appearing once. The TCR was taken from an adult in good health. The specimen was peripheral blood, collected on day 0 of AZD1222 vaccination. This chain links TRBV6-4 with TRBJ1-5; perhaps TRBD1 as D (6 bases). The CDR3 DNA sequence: TGTGCCAGCAACCGACAGGTCAATCAGCCCCAGCATTTT. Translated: CASNRQVNQPQHF.